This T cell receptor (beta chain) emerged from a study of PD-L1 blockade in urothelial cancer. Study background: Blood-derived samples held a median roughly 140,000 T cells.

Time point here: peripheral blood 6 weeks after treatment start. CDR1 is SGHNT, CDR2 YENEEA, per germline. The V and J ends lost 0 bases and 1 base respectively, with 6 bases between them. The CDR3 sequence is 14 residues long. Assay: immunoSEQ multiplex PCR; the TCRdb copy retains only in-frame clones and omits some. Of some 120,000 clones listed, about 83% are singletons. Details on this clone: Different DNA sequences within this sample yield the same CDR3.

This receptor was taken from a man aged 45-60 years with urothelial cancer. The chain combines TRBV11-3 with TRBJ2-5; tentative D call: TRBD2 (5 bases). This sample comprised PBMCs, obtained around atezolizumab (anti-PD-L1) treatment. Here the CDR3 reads CASSLEAGQETQYF. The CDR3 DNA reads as TGTGCCAGCAGCTTAGAGGCGGGCCAAGAGACCCAGTACTTC. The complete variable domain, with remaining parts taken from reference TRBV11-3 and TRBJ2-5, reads EAGVVQSPRYKIIEKKQPVAFWCNPISGHNTLYWYLQNLGQGPELLIRYENEEAVDDSQLPKDRFSAERLKGVDSTLKIQPAELGDSAVYLCASSLEAGQETQYFGPGTRLLVL.